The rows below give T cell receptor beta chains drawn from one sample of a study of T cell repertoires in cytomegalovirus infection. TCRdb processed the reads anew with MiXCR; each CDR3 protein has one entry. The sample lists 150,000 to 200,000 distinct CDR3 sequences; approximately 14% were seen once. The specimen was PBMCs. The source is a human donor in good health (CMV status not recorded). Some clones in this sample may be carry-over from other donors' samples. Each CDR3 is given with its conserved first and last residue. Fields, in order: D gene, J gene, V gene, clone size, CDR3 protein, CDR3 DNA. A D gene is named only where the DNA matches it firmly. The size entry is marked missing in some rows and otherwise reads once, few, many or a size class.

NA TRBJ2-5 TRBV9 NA CASSRSEGRETQYF TGTGCCAGCAGCCGCTCAGAGGGGCGAGAGACCCAGTACTTC
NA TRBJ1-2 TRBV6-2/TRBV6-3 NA CASRRTTSGYTF TGTGCCAGCAGACGTACTACTTCTGGCTACACCTTC
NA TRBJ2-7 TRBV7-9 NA CASSITERYEQYF TGTGCCAGCAGCATTACAGAACGATACGAGCAGTACTTC
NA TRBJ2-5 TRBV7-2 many CASSLRGTRQETQYF TGTGCCAGCAGCCTTCGGGGCACTAGGCAAGAGACCCAGTACTTC
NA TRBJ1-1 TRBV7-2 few CASSLGGAPNTEAFF TGTGCCAGCAGCTTAGGGGGGGCTCCGAACACTGAAGCTTTCTTT
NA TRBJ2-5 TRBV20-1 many CSVGGLETQYF TGCAGTGTAGGGGGACTAGAGACCCAGTACTTC
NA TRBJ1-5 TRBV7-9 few CASSPEETNQPQHF TGTGCCAGCAGTCCCGAGGAAACCAATCAGCCCCAGCATTTT
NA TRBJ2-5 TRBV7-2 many CASSLGRAAETQYF TGTGCCAGCAGCTTAGGCAGGGCGGCGGAGACCCAGTACTTC
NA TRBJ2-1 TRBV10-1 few CASSENRGKGNNEQFF TGCGCCAGCAGTGAAAATCGCGGGAAAGGAAACAATGAGCAGTTCTTC
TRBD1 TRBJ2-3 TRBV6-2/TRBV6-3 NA CASSYQGARPDTQYF TGTGCCAGCAGTTACCAGGGGGCTAGACCAGATACGCAGTATTTT
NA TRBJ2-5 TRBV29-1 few CSVEDRMETQYF TGCAGCGTTGAAGATCGTATGGAGACCCAGTACTTC
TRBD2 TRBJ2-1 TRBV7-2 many CASSSDSTSGSLDEQFF TGTGCCAGCAGCTCCGATTCGACTAGCGGGAGTTTGGATGAGCAGTTCTTC
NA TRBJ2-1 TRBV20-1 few CSTRQVAARNEQFF TGCAGCACGAGACAGGTGGCAGCTCGGAATGAGCAGTTCTTC
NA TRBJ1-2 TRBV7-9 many CASSASGAGTIGYTF TGTGCCAGCAGCGCTTCGGGGGCAGGAACGATTGGCTACACCTTC
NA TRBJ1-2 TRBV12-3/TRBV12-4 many CASSLRGGNYGYTF TGTGCCAGCAGTTTAAGGGGAGGAAACTATGGCTACACCTTC